The rows below give T cell receptor beta chains drawn from one sample of a study of neurological immune-mediated disorders. From the 5' RACE reads, TCRdb called clonotypes with MiXCR, one entry per CDR3 protein. This repertoire shows 95,000 or so distinct CDR3 sequences, around 3.3% found once; its top ten account for around 6%. The sequenced sample consisted of PBMCs. All receptors come from a woman younger than 35 with multiple sclerosis. CDR3s include the opening cysteine and the closing phenylalanine or tryptophan. The D gene is left open where the match is weak. Some rows have no size entry. The others give once, few or many, or a class for an expanded clone.

j_gene: TRBJ2-5; v_gene: TRBV3-1; d_gene: TRBD2; len: 18; abundance: many; CDR3aa: CASSQDLPSGGPWETQYF; CDR3nt: TGTGCCAGCAGCCAAGATCTTCCTAGCGGGGGGCCCTGGGAGACCCAGTACTTC
j_gene: TRBJ2-7; v_gene: TRBV2; d_gene: .; len: 15; abundance: many; CDR3aa: CASSHSRTVRYEQYF; CDR3nt: TGTGCCAGCAGTCACAGCCGGACAGTAAGGTACGAGCAGTACTTC
j_gene: TRBJ2-7; v_gene: TRBV29-1; d_gene: .; len: 11; abundance: many; CDR3aa: CSVGSGYEQYF; CDR3nt: TGCAGCGTTGGCTCGGGCTACGAGCAGTACTTC
j_gene: TRBJ2-3; v_gene: TRBV4-2; d_gene: .; len: 14; abundance: many; CDR3aa: CASSQDLPVGTQYF; CDR3nt: TGTGCCAGCAGCCAAGATCTCCCCGTAGGTACGCAGTATTTT
j_gene: TRBJ1-6; v_gene: TRBV7-2; d_gene: .; len: 16; abundance: many; CDR3aa: CASSFGGSVRNSPLHF; CDR3nt: TGTGCCAGCAGCTTCGGGGGGAGTGTTCGCAATTCACCCCTCCACTTT
j_gene: TRBJ2-1; v_gene: TRBV14; d_gene: .; len: 17; abundance: many; CDR3aa: CASSPSFQRNSYNEQFF; CDR3nt: TGTGCCAGCAGCCCGTCCTTTCAGCGAAACTCCTACAATGAGCAGTTCTTC
j_gene: TRBJ2-7; v_gene: TRBV5-5; d_gene: .; len: 15; abundance: many; CDR3aa: CASSSASEGITGQYF; CDR3nt: TGTGCCAGCAGCTCGGCCAGTGAGGGAATAACAGGGCAGTACTTC
j_gene: TRBJ2-7; v_gene: TRBV13; d_gene: TRBD1; len: 13; abundance: many; CDR3aa: CASSSGQRNEQYF; CDR3nt: TGTGCCAGCAGCTCGGGACAGCGAAACGAGCAGTACTTC
j_gene: TRBJ2-7; v_gene: TRBV6-2/TRBV6-3; d_gene: TRBD1; len: 15; abundance: few; CDR3aa: CASSYGGQGYKEQYF; CDR3nt: TGTGCCAGCAGTTACGGGGGACAGGGTTACAAAGAGCAGTACTTC
j_gene: TRBJ2-7; v_gene: TRBV2; d_gene: TRBD1; len: 14; abundance: many; CDR3aa: CASTMDRGTYEQYF; CDR3nt: TGTGCCAGCACCATGGACAGGGGGACCTACGAGCAGTACTTC
j_gene: TRBJ2-1; v_gene: TRBV6-5; d_gene: TRBD2; len: 13; abundance: many; CDR3aa: CASRASSGRQWFF; CDR3nt: TGTGCCAGCAGAGCATCTAGCGGGAGACAATGGTTCTTC
j_gene: TRBJ2-1; v_gene: TRBV12-3/TRBV12-4; d_gene: TRBD2; len: 15; abundance: many; CDR3aa: CASSQLAGGRGEQFF; CDR3nt: TGTGCCAGCAGTCAACTAGCGGGAGGGCGTGGTGAGCAGTTCTTC
j_gene: TRBJ2-6; v_gene: TRBV20-1; d_gene: .; len: 12; abundance: many; CDR3aa: CSAPSGANVLTF; CDR3nt: TGCAGTGCTCCTTCCGGGGCCAACGTCCTGACTTTC
j_gene: TRBJ2-3; v_gene: TRBV11-2; d_gene: .; len: 17; abundance: .; CDR3aa: CASSLESGLTSTDTQYF; CDR3nt: TGTGCCAGCAGCTTGGAGTCGGGACTCACTAGCACAGATACGCAGTATTTT
j_gene: TRBJ2-7; v_gene: TRBV11-2; d_gene: .; len: 14; abundance: many; CDR3aa: CASSLDSIPYEQYF; CDR3nt: TGTGCCAGCAGCCTTGACAGCATACCCTACGAGCAGTACTTC
j_gene: TRBJ2-7; v_gene: TRBV27; d_gene: .; len: 12; abundance: many; CDR3aa: CASYSGNGEQYF; CDR3nt: TGTGCCAGCTACTCGGGCAACGGCGAGCAGTACTTC
j_gene: TRBJ1-1; v_gene: TRBV6-5; d_gene: TRBD1; len: 14; abundance: many; CDR3aa: CASSPTGGGGEAFF; CDR3nt: TGTGCCAGCAGTCCGACAGGGGGTGGAGGTGAAGCTTTCTTT
j_gene: TRBJ1-1; v_gene: TRBV10-3; d_gene: .; len: 16; abundance: many; CDR3aa: CAITQYQGAANTEAFF; CDR3nt: TGTGCCATCACCCAATACCAGGGAGCGGCGAACACTGAAGCTTTCTTT
j_gene: TRBJ2-3; v_gene: TRBV4-2; d_gene: .; len: 16; abundance: many; CDR3aa: CASSQDFAASTDTQYF; CDR3nt: TGCGCCAGCAGCCAAGATTTCGCGGCAAGCACAGATACGCAGTATTTT
j_gene: TRBJ2-2; v_gene: TRBV5-1; d_gene: .; len: 14; abundance: many; CDR3aa: CASSFWINTGELFF; CDR3nt: TGCGCCAGCAGCTTCTGGATAAACACCGGGGAGCTGTTTTTT
j_gene: TRBJ2-1; v_gene: TRBV5-5; d_gene: .; len: 14; abundance: many; CDR3aa: CASKVPLLVNEQFF; CDR3nt: TGTGCCAGCAAGGTGCCCCTCCTTGTAAATGAGCAGTTCTTC
j_gene: TRBJ2-7; v_gene: TRBV27; d_gene: TRBD1; len: 14; abundance: .; CDR3aa: CASQDRNRRYEQYF; CDR3nt: TGTGCCAGCCAGGACAGGAACCGACGCTACGAGCAGTACTTC
j_gene: TRBJ2-3; v_gene: TRBV20-1; d_gene: .; len: 12; abundance: many; CDR3aa: CSARPIADTQYF; CDR3nt: TGCAGTGCTAGACCCATTGCAGATACGCAGTATTTT
j_gene: TRBJ1-2; v_gene: TRBV5-4; d_gene: TRBD1; len: 15; abundance: many; CDR3aa: CASSFVGDSGYGYTF; CDR3nt: TGTGCCAGCAGCTTTGTTGGGGACAGCGGCTATGGCTACACCTTC
j_gene: TRBJ2-5; v_gene: TRBV9; d_gene: TRBD2; len: 14; abundance: many; CDR3aa: CASSPGLAAETQYF; CDR3nt: TGTGCCAGCAGCCCAGGACTAGCGGCAGAGACCCAGTACTTC
j_gene: TRBJ2-1; v_gene: TRBV28; d_gene: TRBD1; len: 13; abundance: many; CDR3aa: CASRGTGDNEQFF; CDR3nt: TGTGCCAGCAGGGGGACAGGGGACAATGAGCAGTTCTTC
j_gene: TRBJ2-2; v_gene: TRBV4-1; d_gene: TRBD1; len: 16; abundance: many; CDR3aa: CASSLPGQGLPGELFF; CDR3nt: TGCGCCAGCAGCCTTCCGGGACAGGGGCTCCCCGGGGAGCTGTTTTTT
j_gene: TRBJ2-1; v_gene: TRBV27; d_gene: .; len: 16; abundance: many; CDR3aa: CASSPTLPSSYNEQFF; CDR3nt: TGTGCCAGCAGCCCAACACTCCCGAGCTCCTACAATGAGCAGTTCTTC
j_gene: TRBJ1-1; v_gene: TRBV5-1; d_gene: .; len: 13; abundance: many; CDR3aa: CASMQGGGTEAFF; CDR3nt: TGCGCCAGCATGCAGGGAGGGGGGACTGAAGCTTTCTTT
j_gene: TRBJ1-5; v_gene: TRBV7-2; d_gene: TRBD1; len: 15; abundance: many; CDR3aa: CASRRDSYSNQPQHF; CDR3nt: TGTGCCAGCCGGCGGGACAGCTATAGCAATCAGCCCCAGCATTTT
j_gene: TRBJ2-1; v_gene: TRBV12-3/TRBV12-4; d_gene: .; len: 13; abundance: many; CDR3aa: CASSTSSYNEQFF; CDR3nt: TGTGCCAGCAGTACGAGCTCCTACAATGAGCAGTTCTTC
j_gene: TRBJ2-2; v_gene: TRBV29-1; d_gene: TRBD2; len: 16; abundance: many; CDR3aa: CSVGASGGTNTGELFF; CDR3nt: TGCAGCGTTGGGGCTAGCGGGGGGACGAACACCGGGGAGCTGTTTTTT
j_gene: TRBJ2-6; v_gene: TRBV27; d_gene: TRBD1; len: 14; abundance: many; CDR3aa: CASKTGTGANVLTF; CDR3nt: TGTGCCAGCAAGACAGGGACCGGGGCCAACGTCCTGACTTTC
j_gene: TRBJ2-7; v_gene: TRBV6-2/TRBV6-3; d_gene: .; len: 14; abundance: few; CDR3aa: CASSYSQGSSKQYF; CDR3nt: TGTGCCAGCAGTTACTCTCAGGGTTCGTCTAAGCAGTACTTC
j_gene: TRBJ1-1; v_gene: TRBV7-2; d_gene: TRBD1; len: 14; abundance: many; CDR3aa: CASSENRGRDKAFF; CDR3nt: TGTGCCAGCAGCGAGAACAGGGGGCGGGATAAAGCTTTCTTT
j_gene: TRBJ1-4; v_gene: TRBV4-1; d_gene: .; len: 15; abundance: many; CDR3aa: CASSQGFPTNEKLFF; CDR3nt: TGCGCCAGCAGCCAAGGCTTCCCAACTAATGAAAAACTGTTTTTT
j_gene: TRBJ2-7; v_gene: TRBV4-3; d_gene: TRBD1; len: 16; abundance: many; CDR3aa: CASSQDLGTGSNEQYF; CDR3nt: TGCGCCAGCAGCCAAGATCTGGGGACAGGCTCCAACGAGCAGTACTTC
j_gene: TRBJ1-1; v_gene: TRBV5-1; d_gene: .; len: 15; abundance: many; CDR3aa: CASSLLQGRKTEAFF; CDR3nt: TGCGCCAGCAGCTTGCTTCAGGGGAGAAAGACTGAAGCTTTCTTT
j_gene: TRBJ2-2; v_gene: TRBV5-1; d_gene: .; len: 12; abundance: many; CDR3aa: CASSFNTGELFF; CDR3nt: TGCGCCAGCAGCTTCAACACCGGGGAGCTGTTTTTT
j_gene: TRBJ2-5; v_gene: TRBV12-3/TRBV12-4; d_gene: TRBD1; len: 14; abundance: many; CDR3aa: CASGPTGGSETQYF; CDR3nt: TGTGCCAGCGGGCCTACAGGGGGCTCGGAGACCCAGTACTTC
j_gene: TRBJ1-1; v_gene: TRBV29-1; d_gene: .; len: 13; abundance: many; CDR3aa: CSVVYGANTEAFF; CDR3nt: TGCAGCGTTGTGTACGGGGCCAACACTGAAGCTTTCTTT
j_gene: TRBJ2-7; v_gene: TRBV4-2; d_gene: TRBD1; len: 15; abundance: many; CDR3aa: CASSLAGTGDYEQYF; CDR3nt: TGTGCCAGCAGCTTAGCCGGGACAGGGGACTACGAGCAGTACTTC
j_gene: TRBJ2-2; v_gene: TRBV14; d_gene: .; len: 16; abundance: few; CDR3aa: CASSQDKGLGTGELFF; CDR3nt: TGTGCCAGCAGCCAAGATAAGGGGCTAGGCACCGGGGAGCTGTTTTTT
j_gene: TRBJ2-4; v_gene: TRBV6-6; d_gene: .; len: 14; abundance: many; CDR3aa: CASSTGQEGNIQYF; CDR3nt: TGTGCCAGCAGTACCGGACAGGAGGGAAACATTCAGTACTTC
j_gene: TRBJ2-7; v_gene: TRBV20-1; d_gene: .; len: 14; abundance: many; CDR3aa: CSAVRGGPSYEQYF; CDR3nt: TGCAGTGCTGTCCGGGGCGGACCGTCTTACGAGCAGTACTTC
j_gene: TRBJ2-5; v_gene: TRBV12-3/TRBV12-4; d_gene: .; len: 14; abundance: many; CDR3aa: CASSQSTSFETQYF; CDR3nt: TGTGCCAGCAGCCAGTCGACTAGTTTTGAGACCCAGTACTTC
j_gene: TRBJ2-2; v_gene: TRBV4-3; d_gene: .; len: 13; abundance: many; CDR3aa: CASSQTRGGELFF; CDR3nt: TGCGCCAGCAGCCAGACTCGGGGAGGGGAGCTGTTTTTT
j_gene: TRBJ1-6; v_gene: TRBV7-2; d_gene: .; len: 13; abundance: many; CDR3aa: CASSPVMDSPLHF; CDR3nt: TGTGCCAGCAGCCCAGTGATGGACTCACCCCTCCACTTT
j_gene: TRBJ1-6; v_gene: TRBV5-1; d_gene: .; len: 14; abundance: many; CDR3aa: CASSLSGARSPLHF; CDR3nt: TGCGCCAGCAGCCTATCGGGGGCGCGATCACCCCTCCACTTT
j_gene: TRBJ2-3; v_gene: TRBV28; d_gene: .; len: 15; abundance: many; CDR3aa: CASSLWTAEGDTQYF; CDR3nt: TGTGCCAGCAGTTTATGGACAGCCGAGGGAGATACGCAGTATTTT
j_gene: TRBJ1-1; v_gene: TRBV11-2; d_gene: .; len: 17; abundance: few; CDR3aa: CASSLGRDRTGNTEAFF; CDR3nt: TGTGCCAGCAGCTTAGGACGGGACCGTACCGGGAACACTGAAGCTTTCTTT
j_gene: TRBJ2-5; v_gene: TRBV28; d_gene: TRBD2; len: 16; abundance: many; CDR3aa: CASSYLTSGLQETQYF; CDR3nt: TGTGCCAGCAGCTATCTGACTAGCGGGCTCCAAGAGACCCAGTACTTC
j_gene: TRBJ1-1; v_gene: TRBV7-9; d_gene: .; len: 14; abundance: many; CDR3aa: CASSLTTGRTEAFF; CDR3nt: TGTGCCAGCAGCCTCACAACAGGGCGGACTGAAGCTTTCTTT
j_gene: TRBJ1-3; v_gene: TRBV6-5; d_gene: TRBD1; len: 15; abundance: many; CDR3aa: CASSNDRDNLNTIYF; CDR3nt: TGTGCCAGCAGTAACGACAGGGATAACTTAAACACCATATATTTT
j_gene: TRBJ2-7; v_gene: TRBV6-6; d_gene: TRBD2; len: 13; abundance: many; CDR3aa: CASSSGLDYEQYF; CDR3nt: TGTGCCAGCAGTTCGGGACTAGACTACGAGCAGTACTTC
j_gene: TRBJ2-3; v_gene: TRBV29-1; d_gene: .; len: 12; abundance: many; CDR3aa: CSVDRAGDTQYF; CDR3nt: TGCAGCGTTGACAGGGCGGGGGATACGCAGTATTTT
j_gene: TRBJ1-2; v_gene: TRBV24-1; d_gene: .; len: 14; abundance: many; CDR3aa: CATSDSNTYYGYTF; CDR3nt: TGTGCCACCAGTGATTCTAACACTTACTATGGCTACACCTTC
j_gene: TRBJ2-1; v_gene: TRBV19; d_gene: .; len: 14; abundance: many; CDR3aa: CASSVTGIDNEQFF; CDR3nt: TGTGCCAGTAGTGTGACAGGTATCGACAATGAGCAGTTCTTC
j_gene: TRBJ2-3; v_gene: TRBV12-3/TRBV12-4; d_gene: TRBD2; len: 15; abundance: many; CDR3aa: CASSFGGSVSDTQYF; CDR3nt: TGTGCCAGCAGTTTTGGCGGGAGTGTTTCGGATACGCAGTATTTT
j_gene: TRBJ2-7; v_gene: TRBV21-1; d_gene: .; len: 17; abundance: many; CDR3aa: CASSTHGNRFFVIGQYF; CDR3nt: TGTGCCAGCAGCACACACGGGAATCGATTTTTCGTTATAGGGCAGTACTTC